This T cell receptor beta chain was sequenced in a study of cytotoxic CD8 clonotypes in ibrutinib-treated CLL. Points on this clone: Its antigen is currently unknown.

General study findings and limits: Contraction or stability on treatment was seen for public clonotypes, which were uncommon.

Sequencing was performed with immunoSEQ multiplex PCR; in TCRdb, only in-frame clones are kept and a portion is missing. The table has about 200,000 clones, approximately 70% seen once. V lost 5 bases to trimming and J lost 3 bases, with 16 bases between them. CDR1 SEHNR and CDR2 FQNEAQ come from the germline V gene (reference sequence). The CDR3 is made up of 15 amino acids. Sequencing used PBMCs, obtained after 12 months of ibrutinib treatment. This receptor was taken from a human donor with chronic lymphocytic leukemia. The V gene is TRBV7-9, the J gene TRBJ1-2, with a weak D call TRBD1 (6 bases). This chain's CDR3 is CASSLTGTQDYGYTF. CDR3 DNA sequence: TGTGCCAGCAGCCTGACCGGGACACAAGACTATGGCTACACCTTC. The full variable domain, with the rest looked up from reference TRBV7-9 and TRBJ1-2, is DTGVSQNPRHKITKRGQNVTFRCDPISEHNRLYWYRQTLGQGPEFLTYFQNEAQLEKSRLLSDRFSAERPKGSFSTLEIQRTEQGDSAMYLCASSLTGTQDYGYTFGSGTRLTVV.